This T cell receptor (beta chain) was retrieved from a study of blood T cells in healthy people across ages (dated by TCRdb to about 2015). Background for the entire study: In model experiments, roughly one uniquely barcoded TCR beta cDNA molecule per two T cells was captured by template switching. Using the same blood draw, the study looked at two additional independent replicas of 1 million unique cDNA reads for two donors, one aged 18 to 30 and the other aged 80 or older. The donors were divided into four age groups: young (average around 16 years), middle-aged (around 37), aged (roughly 66) and long-lived (about 80). To avoid experimental bias, donors of different ages were randomly spread across the sequencing lanes. The study measured age-related changes in TCR beta repertoire diversity using deep sequencing normalized with unique cDNA molecular identifiers.

The CDR1 and CDR2 encoded by the germline V gene (reference sequence) are SGHNT and YYREEE. The CDR3 runs 12 amino acids, cysteine and phenylalanine included. Of the read, only the CDR3 DNA is kept; its 36 bases are in frame from base 1. V and J are truncated by 0 bases and 13 bases respectively, leaving an intervening sequence of 13 bases. At least ten counts were recorded for this clonotype. The clone's antigen remains unknown. No per-base quality is available; no much larger clone lies one base away. The library was obtained by 5' RACE. Sequenced on an Illumina HiSeq 2500. A second PCR of roughly 6 to 12 cycles was run with a J-beta primer mix and a sample-barcoded 5' primer. A unique molecular identifier was introduced onto each TCR beta cDNA molecule by a template-switch 5' adaptor carrying 12 random nucleotides. Each sample yielded at least 2.5 million CDR3-containing paired-end reads. First-strand cDNA was synthesized from all RNA with the Mint cDNA synthesis kit, primed by a TRBC-specific oligonucleotide. Following uracil-DNA glycosylase treatment, all cDNA underwent a first 18-cycle PCR with the universal primers M1SS and BC2_uni_R. Per the original workflow: For normalization, 1 million high-quality reads, each with a distinct molecular identifier, were randomly selected from each sample. Instead of being binned into consensus sequences, reads that shared molecular identifiers were thrown out. CDR3 identification, clonotype clustering and error correction used MiTCR with a Q25 quality threshold and the strictest error-elimination algorithm. Lower-bound total TCR beta diversity was estimated with a nonparametric unseen species model using Euler transformation. Clones were called with MiXCR by TCRdb after fastp trimmed the public reads at Q25, and only in-frame beta chains were retained. Rows with a matching CDR3 protein are joined into one entry that keeps the most common DNA and genes. It is TCRdb's table, rather than the study itself, that gives the V and J calls and clone size. This sample is represented by hundreds of thousands of distinct CDR3 sequences; about 32% of them were singletons. 15% to 19% of the sample is in the top ten clones.

General conclusions and limits of the study: As age increased, observed TCR beta diversity per million T cells dropped in a roughly linear way, and a significant reduction was already evident by age 40. Observed TCR beta diversity correlated strongly with the percentage of naive T cells measured by flow cytometry. Because profiling used bulk unsorted PBMCs, naive and antigen-experienced compartments could not be compared conclusively. Donor CMV infection status was unknown, potentially confounding age-related changes in expanded clonotypes. Compared with the aged group, more naive CD4+ T cells, fewer expanded clones and increased TCR diversity were shown by the long-lived group, suggesting age selection. Estimates of total diversity based on one million sequenced T cells were regarded as lower bounds and as underestimates.

The roughly 39 donors, aged roughly 6 to 95 years, were systemically healthy Caucasian individuals from Russia. About 9.6 milliliters of peripheral blood were collected from each donor into EDTA-treated Vacutainer tubes. Ficoll-Paque density-gradient centrifugation was used to isolate PBMCs, with at least 6.5 million per sample. Total RNA was extracted from PBMCs with Trizol reagent, with at least 6 micrograms obtained per sample. The percentages of naive CD45RAhigh/CD27high T cells were determined by flow cytometry on a PBMC aliquot from every donor. This receptor was obtained from a woman over 75 in good health. Donor details come from another sample of the same person, matched by shared clones. Sequenced: blood. The chain employs TRBV5-4 and TRBJ1-2; the D gene is possibly TRBD1, with 5 bases matching. At the DNA level, the sequence is TGTGCCAGCAGCTTGGCCGCGGTGGGGCGCACCTTC. This translates into CASSLAAVGRTF.